Listed below are T cell receptor beta chains from one sample, sequenced in a study of blood T cell repertoires in COVID-19. The repertoire was sequenced with immunoSEQ multiplex PCR; TCRdb's copy has only in-frame clones and lacks some. Of more than 85,000 clones listed, 70% to 90% are singletons. Specimen: peripheral blood. These receptors all come from a woman between 50 and 59 years old with acute or convalescent COVID-19. CDR3s leave out the opening cysteine and the closing phenylalanine or tryptophan. Fields, in order: V gene, clone size, J gene, CDR3 protein. Clone size is not always given. Where it is, it says once, few, many or a class for expanded clones.

v_call: TRBV7-9; clone_size: -; j_call: TRBJ2-7; cdr3_aa: ASSLPSDEQY
v_call: TRBV7-9; clone_size: -; j_call: TRBJ2-7; cdr3_aa: ASSTTELPYEQY
v_call: TRBV5-1; clone_size: -; j_call: TRBJ1-6; cdr3_aa: ASTTQGPGYNSPLH
v_call: TRBV6-1; clone_size: -; j_call: TRBJ2-7; cdr3_aa: ASSEDVSSYEQY
v_call: TRBV28; clone_size: -; j_call: TRBJ2-6; cdr3_aa: ASSWGRAGANVLT
v_call: TRBV6-5; clone_size: -; j_call: TRBJ1-2; cdr3_aa: ASAPTREGGYT
v_call: TRBV2; clone_size: -; j_call: TRBJ1-4; cdr3_aa: ASLPRSYNEKLF
v_call: TRBV29-1; clone_size: -; j_call: TRBJ2-2; cdr3_aa: SASRVTGELF
v_call: TRBV29-1; clone_size: -; j_call: TRBJ2-3; cdr3_aa: SVESREGGTDTQY
v_call: TRBV5-8; clone_size: -; j_call: TRBJ1-4; cdr3_aa: ASSRGTGSTNEKLF
v_call: TRBV5-1; clone_size: -; j_call: TRBJ2-2; cdr3_aa: ASSPGTGNTGELF
v_call: TRBV5-1; clone_size: -; j_call: TRBJ2-7; cdr3_aa: ASSPEGAGSYEQY
v_call: TRBV7-8; clone_size: -; j_call: TRBJ2-5; cdr3_aa: ASSPSGRAWQETQY
v_call: TRBV24-1; clone_size: once; j_call: TRBJ1-2; cdr3_aa: ATSDFRGAHQNYGYT
v_call: TRBV4-1; clone_size: -; j_call: TRBJ2-7; cdr3_aa: ASSQALTGGPYEQY
v_call: TRBV2; clone_size: once; j_call: TRBJ1-2; cdr3_aa: ASATGGFGYT
v_call: TRBV28; clone_size: -; j_call: TRBJ2-1; cdr3_aa: ASSRVSGEQF
v_call: TRBV28; clone_size: many; j_call: TRBJ2-2; cdr3_aa: ASRHPPRVTNTGELF
v_call: TRBV15; clone_size: -; j_call: TRBJ2-5; cdr3_aa: ATSRVAAQETQY
v_call: TRBV7-5; clone_size: -; j_call: TRBJ1-5; cdr3_aa: VRSSRDRVWSNQPQH
v_call: TRBV15; clone_size: -; j_call: TRBJ2-6; cdr3_aa: ATSRDQATDVLT
v_call: TRBV14; clone_size: -; j_call: TRBJ2-3; cdr3_aa: ASSQDVYRTDTQY
v_call: TRBV27; clone_size: once; j_call: TRBJ1-2; cdr3_aa: ASRADRRDGYT
v_call: TRBV12-3/TRBV12-4; clone_size: -; j_call: TRBJ2-7; cdr3_aa: ASSGLAGEQY
v_call: TRBV2; clone_size: -; j_call: TRBJ1-5; cdr3_aa: ASRRDRAHYLANQPQH
v_call: TRBV6-5; clone_size: once; j_call: TRBJ1-2; cdr3_aa: ASSPGGGLGYGYT
v_call: TRBV28; clone_size: once; j_call: TRBJ2-7; cdr3_aa: ASRRTRLYEQY
v_call: TRBV30; clone_size: once; j_call: TRBJ2-1; cdr3_aa: AWSVSTGNSYNEQF